A selection of T cell receptor beta chains follows, all from one sample in a study of siplizumab effects on memory and regulatory T cells. Using immunoSEQ multiplex PCR, the repertoire was profiled, and TCRdb retains in-frame clones only, with some absent. The repertoire holds over 70,000 clones, with 95% as singletons. Material: CD8+ T cells sorted from blood. Every receptor here comes from a human donor in good health. Each CDR3 is given with its conserved first and last residue. The D gene is left open where the match is weak. Clone size is stated in some rows and not others, as once, few, many or a class when expanded.

>-|TRBJ2-7|TRBV7-9|-
TGTGCCAGCAGCCAGGATAGGGGGGACGAGCAGTACTTC
CASSQDRGDEQYF
>once|TRBJ2-5|TRBV4-1|-
TGCGCCAGCAGCCAACGGGGGTACCAAGAGACCCAGTACTTC
CASSQRGYQETQYF
>-|TRBJ1-2|TRBV20-1|-
TGCAGTGCTCCCTCGGGCAGAAGCTACACCTTC
CSAPSGRSYTF
>-|TRBJ2-2|TRBV4-1|-
TGCGCCAGCAGCCAAGCGTTCGTCCCGAACACCGGGGAGCTGTTTTTT
CASSQAFVPNTGELFF
>-|TRBJ2-1|TRBV7-9|-
TGTGCCAGCAGCCCCTATTTAGCCTCCTACAATGAGCAGTTCTTC
CASSPYLASYNEQFF
>-|TRBJ2-7|TRBV13|-
TGTGCCAGCAGTCAAGGCAACTACGAGCAGTACTTC
CASSQGNYEQYF
>-|TRBJ2-1|TRBV10-2|TRBD2
TGCGCCAGCAGTGAGGGGGGACTAGCGGGTTCCTACAATGAGCAGTTCTTC
CASSEGGLAGSYNEQFF
>-|TRBJ1-4|TRBV4-1|TRBD1
TGCGCCAGCAGCCATCCGGGACAGGGTTCGTCTAATGAAAAACTGTTTTTT
CASSHPGQGSSNEKLFF
>-|TRBJ1-5|TRBV13|-
TGTGCCAGCAGCTTGGCACCAAGCAATCAGCCCCAGCATTTT
CASSLAPSNQPQHF
>few|TRBJ2-3|TRBV7-8|-
TGTGCCAGCAGCTTGGTGGCCGATACGCAGTATTTT
CASSLVADTQYF
>once|TRBJ1-5|TRBV7-8|-
TGTGCCAGCAGCACCTCTTCCGGGGAAAGCAATCAGCCCCAGCATTTT
CASSTSSGESNQPQHF
>once|TRBJ2-2|TRBV19|TRBD2
TGTGCCAGTAGTATTCTAGCGGGAACCCTCGGGGAGCTGTTTTTT
CASSILAGTLGELFF
>-|TRBJ2-7|TRBV5-6|-
TGTGCCAGCAGCTTGTTAGTCTGGGGCGGGGAGACCTACGAGCAGTACTTC
CASSLLVWGGETYEQYF
>-|TRBJ2-3|TRBV10-1|-
TGCGCCAGCAGTGTAACGGGATTAAGCGGTGGAGATACGCAGTATTTT
CASSVTGLSGGDTQYF
>-|TRBJ1-5|TRBV5-8|TRBD1
TGTGCCAGCAGCTCGCCAATGGACAGGGGGCTCCGCAATCAGCCCCAGCATTTT
CASSSPMDRGLRNQPQHF
>-|TRBJ2-7|TRBV28|TRBD1
TGTGCCAGCAGCCCTGACAGGGCTGCCGACGAGCAGTACTTC
CASSPDRAADEQYF
>once|TRBJ1-3|TRBV19|-
TGTGCCAGTAGTATAGGAGGGACGGCCTCTGGAAACACCATATATTTT
CASSIGGTASGNTIYF